Presented here are 27 T cell receptor beta chains from one specimen sequenced in a study of cytomegalovirus exposure and HLA in healthy donors. Primers for the PCR totalled 60 Vbeta and 13 Jbeta. The table came from immunoSEQ multiplex PCR; TCRdb's copy has only in-frame clones and leaves some out. The sample lists under 200,000 clones, about 80% occurring once. Sequencing was performed on PBMCs. The receptors were gathered from a man aged 25-45 years in good health and CMV-seronegative.

The V gene is TRBV7-2, the J gene TRBJ1-6; 9 nucleotides match TRBD1. The germline CDR1 and CDR2 sequences are SGHTA and FQGNSA. Germline trimming cut 5 bases from V and 7 bases from J; bases unmatched to any gene: 12. This CDR3 has 17 residues. CDR3 amino acids: CASSLNRDRAINSPLHF. CDR3 DNA sequence: TGTGCCAGCAGCCTAAACCGGGACAGGGCAATCAATTCACCCCTCCACTTT.

The CDR3 DNA sequence: TGTGCCAGCATCGGGACTAGCGGCTCCTACGAGCAGTACTTC. It specifies CASIGTSGSYEQYF. The chain carries TRBV6-5 and TRBJ2-7; 11 positions match TRBD2. Trimming took 7 bases from V and 0 from J; bases not matched to a gene: 2. The CDR3 has 14 residues. Germline CDR1 is MNHEY and CDR2 is SVGAGI.

The chain has TRBV12-5 and TRBJ1-2, with 11 bases matching TRBD1. Unmatched junction bases numbered 6, after V lost 7 bases and J lost 8 bases. CDR1 is LGHNT and CDR2 is FRNRAP in the germline V gene. This CDR3 has 13 amino acids. The CDR3 sequence is CASALGQGEGYTF. In nucleotides, the CDR3 is TGTGCTAGTGCCCTGGGACAGGGGGAGGGCTACACCTTC.

This sequence joins TRBV6-6 and TRBJ2-7; possibly TRBD2 for D (5 bases). The CDR3 extends over 14 amino acids. The germline CDR1 and CDR2 sequences are MNHNY and SVGAGI (reference sequence). Trimming cost V 7 bases and J 5 bases, with 18 bases left between them. The CDR3 DNA is TGTGCCAGCACCGCAAGCGAGGGAATCGACGAGCAGTACTTC. It yields the protein CASTASEGIDEQYF.

The chain is built from TRBV28 and TRBJ2-1, with D possibly being TRBD2 (6 bases). The CDR3 is 16 residues long. The V end was cut by 7 bases, the J end by 1 base, with 17 bases between. Germline loops: CDR1 MDHEN, CDR2 SYDVKM. The CDR3 DNA sequence: TGTGCCAGCATCCTTGGGGGTGGAGGGTCCTACAATGAGCAGTTCTTC. Translating gives CASILGGGGSYNEQFF.

The gene calls are TRBV7-8 and TRBJ1-2, with 7 bases lining up with TRBD1. This CDR3 is built from 14 residues. Germline V gene sequence: CDR1 SGHVS, CDR2 FQNEAQ. Trimming cost V 5 bases and J 1 base; bases outside gene matches: 4. The CDR3 sequence: CASSGTVFNYGYTF. The CDR3 DNA follows: TGTGCCAGCAGCGGGACAGTCTTTAACTATGGCTACACCTTC.

This chain joins TRBV19 and TRBJ1-5, with D perhaps matching TRBD1 (5 bases). This CDR3 contains 16 residues. Germline-derived CDR1 and CDR2 are LNHDA and SQIVND (reference sequence). Trimming took off 6 bases at V and 0 bases at J, with 15 bases between the two ends. For the CDR3, the DNA is TGTGCCAGTAGATCCGATTGGGGGGGTAGCAATCAGCCCCAGCATTTT. Its translation: CASRSDWGGSNQPQHF.

This clone showed up just a few times. The V call is TRBV5-1, the J call TRBJ2-2; 14 bases are a match to TRBD2. Germline values: CDR1 SGHRS, CDR2 YFSETQ. CDR3 length: 18 residues. The ends lost 4 bases at V and 4 bases at J; junction bases unmatched: 9. DNA of the CDR3: TGCGCCAGCAGCCCGCAGACTAGCGGGGGGGCCCTCACCGGGGAGCTGTTTTTT. This codes for CASSPQTSGGALTGELFF.

J is TRBJ2-7 and V is TRBV2; D not resolved. The CDR3 contains 15 residues. V gave up 9 bases and J gave up 0 bases, with 18 bases separating them. CDR1 is SNHLY and CDR2 is FYNNEI in the germline V gene. The CDR3 loop is CASTGHISASYEQYF. The CDR3 DNA reads as TGTGCCAGTACGGGTCACATATCGGCCTCCTACGAGCAGTACTTC.

The chain uses TRBV21-1 and TRBJ2-1; the table names TRBD2, a call not compared with the DNA. TRBV21-1 corresponds to a pseudogene. This CDR3 spans 18 amino acids. The CDR3 nucleotides read TGTGCCAGCAGCAAAGCGGAGACGGGACTAGTGGGTCCTATGGGGCAGTTCTTC. Its translation is CASSKAETGLVGPMGQFF.

Written as DNA, the CDR3 is TGTGCCAGCAGTTTTGGGACAGGGACTTATGGCTACACCTTC. Protein sequence: CASSFGTGTYGYTF. The rearrangement joins TRBV28 to TRBJ1-2; TRBD1 matches at 9 bases. The V segment lost 3 bases and the J segment 5 bases; nucleotides outside the gene matches: 4. The CDR3 is 14 residues long. CDR1 and CDR2 (germline): MDHEN, SYDVKM.

J is TRBJ2-3 and V is TRBV9, with 9 bases fitting TRBD2. The CDR3 runs to 16 residues. Germline V lookup: CDR1 SGDLS, CDR2 YYNGEE. Trimming cost V 0 bases and J 2 bases; bases outside gene matches: 4. In DNA, the CDR3 is TGTGCCAGCAGCGTAGGGCTAGCGGGATTCACAGATACGCAGTATTTT. Protein: CASSVGLAGFTDTQYF.

The chain recombines TRBV6-6 with TRBJ1-5, with TRBD1 as a possible D gene (5 bases). The V gene's germline CDR1 is MNHNY and CDR2 SVGAGI (reference sequence). The CDR3 consists of 15 residues. V shed 5 bases and J shed 5 bases, with 16 bases lying between them. CDR3 protein: CASSNNHGGYQPQHF. DNA for the CDR3: TGTGCCAGCAGTAATAACCACGGGGGATATCAGCCCCAGCATTTT.

The chain has TRBV7-8 and TRBJ1-6; D gene uncertain. The germline V gene has CDR1 SGHVS and CDR2 FQNEAQ. Trimming removed 0 bases at V and 7 bases at J, with 13 bases between. The CDR3 length is 16 residues. The CDR3 loop is CASSLAQERMNSPLHF. CDR3 DNA: TGTGCCAGCAGCTTAGCGCAGGAACGGATGAATTCACCCCTCCACTTT. Filled out from reference TRBV7-8 and TRBJ1-6, the complete variable domain reads GAGVSQSPRYKVAKRGQDVALRCDPISGHVSLFWYQQALGQGPEFLTYFQNEAQLDKSGLPSDRFFAERPEGSVSTLKIQRTQQEDSAVYLCASSLAQERMNSPLHFGNGTRLTVT.

This clone was seen once. The gene calls are TRBV28 and TRBJ2-7; D is unresolved. Germline V gene sequence: CDR1 MDHEN, CDR2 SYDVKM. Trimming removed 6 bases at V and 0 bases at J, with 15 bases between. The CDR3 loop spans 15 amino acids. The CDR3 region has the DNA TGTGCCAGCAGCCCCGCTAAGCGTGGCTCCTACGAGCAGTACTTC. It translates to CASSPAKRGSYEQYF.

The chain recombines TRBV9 with TRBJ1-4; tentatively, D is TRBD1 (6 bases). This CDR3 region has 16 residues. The V end was cut by 2 bases, the J end by 4 bases, with 15 bases between. The V gene's germline CDR1 is SGDLS and CDR2 YYNGEE. The CDR3 bases are TGTGCCAGCAGCGTGGGTGTGGGACAAGTTAATGAAAAACTGTTTTTT. It encodes CASSVGVGQVNEKLFF.

As DNA, the CDR3 is TGCAGCGTTGATCACCCCTCGGGGTTTCAGGAGACCCAGTACTTC. Translating it yields CSVDHPSGFQETQYF. This chain links TRBV29-1 with TRBJ2-5; perhaps TRBD2 as D (5 bases). Trimming cost V 3 bases and J 5 bases, with 19 bases left between them. Germline values: CDR1 SQVTM, CDR2 ANQGSEA. This CDR3 spans 15 amino acids.

V is TRBV10-1 and J is TRBJ2-3, with a possible D match to TRBD1 (6 bases). Germline lookup yields CDR1 WNHNN and CDR2 SYGVQD (reference sequence). The CDR3 runs 14 residues. V lost 6 bases and J lost 5, with 15 bases in between. The DNA of the CDR3 is TGCGCCAGCAGCATTCAGGGGTCCCGAGATACGCAGTATTTT. This sequence encodes CASSIQGSRDTQYF.

The chain carries TRBV18 and TRBJ2-2; D is possibly TRBD2 (5 bases). Trimming took 0 bases from V and 0 from J, leaving 11 bases between them. Germline lookup yields CDR1 KGHSH and CDR2 LQKENI. This CDR3 contains 17 residues. The CDR3 nucleotides read TGTGCCAGCTCACCACCCCGAGGGTATTCGAACACCGGGGAGCTGTTTTTT. Its protein product is CASSPPRGYSNTGELFF. Drawing the rest from reference TRBV18 and TRBJ2-2, the complete variable domain is NAGVMQNPRHLVRRRGQEARLRCSPMKGHSHVYWYRQLPEEGLKFMVYLQKENIIDESGMPKERFSAEFPKEGPSILRIQQVVRGDSAAYFCASSPPRGYSNTGELFFGEGSRLTVL.

V gene TRBV5-1 combines with J gene TRBJ2-1, with 8 bases lining up with TRBD1. V lost 8 bases, J lost 9 bases, and 10 bases stayed unmatched. In germline, CDR1 is SGHRS, CDR2 YFSETQ. This CDR3 is built from 13 residues. The CDR3 loop reads CASYPTGGSEQFF. CDR3 coding DNA: TGCGCCAGTTACCCTACAGGGGGGAGTGAGCAGTTCTTC.

This clone was observed a handful of times. The rearrangement links TRBV27 to TRBJ1-6, with D unclear. V shed 2 bases and J shed 10 bases, with 15 bases lying between them. The germline CDR1 and CDR2 sequences are MNHEY and SMNVEV (reference sequence). The CDR3 extends over 15 amino acids. This chain's CDR3 is CASSLSWVGGSPLHF. The CDR3 DNA reads TGTGCCAGCAGTTTAAGTTGGGTGGGAGGGTCACCCCTCCACTTT.

This clone has a single count. The V and J genes are TRBV18 and TRBJ2-2; TRBD2 is a possible D gene (5 bases). This CDR3 comprises 14 residues. CDR1 and CDR2 (germline): KGHSH, LQKENI. Trimming stripped 6 bases from V and 6 bases from J, with 14 bases between. CDR3 residues: CASSPGPRAGELFF. In nucleotides, the CDR3 is TGTGCCAGCTCGCCCGGGCCGCGGGCCGGGGAGCTGTTTTTT.

CDR3 bases: TGTGCCACCAGCAGGCCGATTGGGCACAGGGGATATACGAACACCGGGGAGCTGTTTTTT. It encodes CATSRPIGHRGYTNTGELFF. This chain uses TRBV15 with TRBJ2-2; 7 nucleotides line up with TRBD1. The CDR3 totals 20 residues. Per the germline V gene, CDR1 is LNHNV and CDR2 is YYDKDF (reference sequence). V gave up 3 bases and J gave up 0 bases; unmatched junction bases: 16.

This chain uses TRBV29-1 with TRBJ2-4, with D unclear. With 3 bases removed from V and 0 bases from J, the gap between germline ends came to 15 bases. CDR1 is SQVTM and CDR2 is ANQGSEA in the germline V gene. There are 16 residues in the CDR3. In nucleotides, the CDR3 is TGCAGCGTTGATGGCCTTTCACCGTCAGCCAAAAACATTCAGTACTTC. Its translation: CSVDGLSPSAKNIQYF.

The V gene is TRBV28, the J gene TRBJ2-7; no firm D call. Trimming shortened V by 5 bases and J by 3 bases, and 5 bases separated the two germline ends. Germline V lookup: CDR1 MDHEN, CDR2 SYDVKM. The CDR3 spans 11 residues. CDR3 nucleotide sequence: TGTGCCAGCAGTAACTACTACGAGCAGTACTTC. This codes for CASSNYYEQYF. Looking up the rest from reference TRBV28 and TRBJ2-7 gives the full variable domain: DVKVTQSSRYLVKRTGEKVFLECVQDMDHENMFWYRQDPGLGLRLIYFSYDVKMKEKGDIPEGYSVSREKKERFSLILESASTNQTSMYLCASSNYYEQYFGPGTRLTVT.

Of note for this clone: One junction end disagrees with the germline gene, perhaps due to a read error. The same CDR3 is also encoded by other DNA sequences in this sample. The chain uses TRBV5-4 and TRBJ1-2; tentative D call: TRBD1 (6 bases). Germline CDR1 and CDR2: SGHNT and YYREEE (reference sequence). The CDR3 has 14 amino acids. The CDR3 bases are TGCGCCAGCAGTGCGGCGGGGGGCGAGGGTGGCTACACCTTC. The encoded protein is CASSAAGGEGGYTF.

The chain uses TRBV5-1 and TRBJ2-3, with a weak D call TRBD2 (6 bases). V gave up 1 base and J gave up 1 base, with 13 bases separating them. This CDR3 is 16 amino acids long. Looked up from germline, CDR1 is SGHRS and CDR2 is YFSETQ. CDR3 DNA sequence: TGCGCCAGCAGCTTGTCGGGCGGGATGGGCACAGATACGCAGTATTTT. It is translated as CASSLSGGMGTDTQYF.